This TCR beta chain was sequenced for a study of OX40 agonist ivuxolimab in advanced cancers. Germline V gives CDR1 MGHRA, CDR2 YSYEKL. The CDR3 sequence is 15 residues long. With V trimmed by 2 bases and J by 4 bases, 2 bases remained unmatched. Using immunoSEQ multiplex PCR, the repertoire was profiled, and TCRdb retains in-frame clones only, with some absent. Counted here are about 40,000 clones, around four fifths occurring once; the ten biggest clones make up approximately 22%. The material sequenced was CD4+ or CD8+ T cells sorted from blood, taken in a trial of the OX40 agonist ivuxolimab. The TCR originated in an adult with an advanced solid tumor such as melanoma, head and neck, liver or kidney cancer. This sequence joins TRBV4-1 and TRBJ1-6; the match to TRBD1 covers 7 bases. CDR3 DNA sequence: TGCGCCAGCAGCCAAAAGGGGGCTTATAATTCACCCCTCCACTTT. It specifies CASSQKGAYNSPLHF.